Presented here are 31 T cell receptor beta chains from one specimen sequenced in a study of chronic HIV infection and antiretroviral therapy. TCRdb called the 5' RACE reads again in MiXCR, with one record for every CDR3 protein. Here the sample spans 30,000 to 35,000 distinct CDR3 sequences, 7% to 10% being singletons. Sequenced input: peripheral blood. The receptors shown here come from an adult who had HIV and had not received antiretroviral therapy, or was an uninfected healthy control (not recorded which).

This clonotype was seen more than once but under ten times. The rearrangement links TRBV10-3 to TRBJ1-2, with D tentatively TRBD1 (6 bases). V dropped 1 base and J dropped 8 bases, with 17 bases sitting between them. The CDR3 consists of 15 residues. Germline CDR1 ENHRY, CDR2 SYGVKD. CDR3 DNA sequence: TGTGCCATCAGTGAGTTGCCCCCAGGGGAAGGAGGCTACACCTTC. Its protein product is CAISELPPGEGGYTF.

The chain has TRBV20-1 and TRBJ1-1, with unresolved D. This CDR3 has 11 amino acids. Germline loops: CDR1 DFQATT, CDR2 SNEGSKA (reference sequence). Trimming pared 5 bases from V and 0 bases from J, leaving 4 bases between. As DNA, the CDR3 is TGCAGTGCTCCAGTGAACACTGAAGCTTTCTTT. It codes for CSAPVNTEAFF.

This clonotype was observed many times. The chain employs TRBV10-2 and TRBJ1-4; TRBD1 matches 9 bases. CDR1 is WSHSY, CDR2 SAAADI, per germline. Trimming took 8 bases from V and 4 from J; bases not matched to a gene: 8. This CDR3 is 15 amino acids long. DNA of the CDR3: TGCGCCAGCTCCTCACAGGGGGCGGGTAATGAAAAACTGTTTTTT. Protein: CASSSQGAGNEKLFF.

This clonotype was recorded a few times. The V gene is TRBV7-9, the J gene TRBJ2-3; D may be TRBD2 (5 bases). The V gene's germline CDR1 is SEHNR and CDR2 FQNEAQ (reference sequence). Deletions cut 2 bases from V and 2 bases from J, with 11 bases between. This CDR3 has 15 amino acids. The CDR3 here is CASSLLAGPTDTQYF. DNA of the CDR3: TGTGCCAGCAGCTTATTGGCGGGCCCCACAGATACGCAGTATTTT.

This rearrangement joins TRBV29-1 to TRBJ2-5; no clear D gene. Germline CDR1 and CDR2: SQVTM and ANQGSEA. Deletions cut 4 bases from V and 4 bases from J, with 7 bases between. This CDR3 contains 11 residues. The CDR3 region is CSVAQIETQYF. The CDR3 coding sequence is TGCAGCGTTGCCCAAATAGAGACCCAGTACTTC.

This clonotype came up many times. The CDR3 spells CSVVGLQETQYF. The CDR3 DNA reads as TGCAGCGTTGTAGGACTCCAAGAGACCCAGTACTTC. This chain uses TRBV29-1 with TRBJ2-5, with D perhaps TRBD2 (5 bases). Germline V gene sequence: CDR1 SQVTM, CDR2 ANQGSEA. V shed 4 bases and J shed 1 base, with 7 bases lying between them. The CDR3 totals 12 residues.

This clonotype was detected only a few times. The chain carries TRBV29-1 and TRBJ2-5; tentatively, D is TRBD2 (5 bases). The CDR3 totals 11 residues. Germline V gene data show CDR1 as SQVTM and CDR2 as ANQGSEA. V shed 3 bases and J shed 3 bases, with 5 bases lying between them. The CDR3 nucleotides are TGCAGCGTTGAGAGGGAAGAGACCCAGTACTTC. Residues: CSVEREETQYF.

This clonotype was observed many times. The chain links TRBV29-1 to TRBJ1-6; 9 bases align to TRBD1. The J segment lost 8 bases and the V segment lost 6 bases, leaving 5 bases of the junction unmatched. The CDR3 runs 13 residues. Germline values: CDR1 SQVTM, CDR2 ANQGSEA. CDR3 DNA: TGCAGCGTGGGGGACAGGGAACATTCACCCCTCCACTTT. It specifies CSVGDREHSPLHF.

This clonotype was counted many times. V gene TRBV20-1 combines with J gene TRBJ2-1; TRBD2 matches at 9 bases. V shed 6 bases, J shed 8 bases, and the junction held 14 bases outside the gene matches. The CDR3 extends over 15 amino acids. Germline V gives CDR1 DFQATT, CDR2 SNEGSKA (reference sequence). The CDR3 spells CSAVHPSGAKDEQFF. The CDR3 DNA follows: TGCAGTGCGGTTCACCCTAGCGGGGCTAAGGATGAGCAGTTCTTC.

This chain uses TRBV5-6 with TRBJ1-1; tentative D call: TRBD1 (6 bases). Between the trimmed V and J ends, which lost 1 base and 4 bases, there was a span of 20 bases. The CDR3 has 17 residues. Germline V lookup: CDR1 SGHDT, CDR2 YYEEEE. The CDR3 here is CASSLILLTGWGTEAFF. The CDR3 DNA reads TGTGCCAGCAGCTTGATTTTGTTGACAGGATGGGGCACTGAAGCTTTCTTT.

This clonotype was detected a few times. The rearrangement links TRBV5-1 to TRBJ1-3; D unclear. Germline CDR1 reads SGHRS; CDR2 reads YFSETQ. The CDR3 runs 15 residues. Trimming stripped 3 bases from V and 0 bases from J, with 10 bases between. The CDR3 DNA reads as TGCGCCAGCAGCTCGACGGCCAACTCTGGAAACACCATATATTTT. Residues: CASSSTANSGNTIYF.

This clonotype was found many times. The rearrangement links TRBV6-2 or TRBV6-3 to TRBJ2-2; 12 bases match TRBD1. V lost 6 bases and J lost 5; bases outside the gene matches: 1. This CDR3 region has 14 residues. CDR1 MNHEY and CDR2 SVGEGT come from the germline V gene. The CDR3 is CASRGQGATGELFF. CDR3 coding DNA: TGTGCCAGCAGGGGACAGGGGGCAACCGGGGAGCTGTTTTTT.

This clonotype occurred many times. J is TRBJ2-3 and V is TRBV6-5; 9 nucleotides align to TRBD2. CDR1 MNHEY and CDR2 SVGAGI come from the germline V gene. The CDR3 sequence is 15 residues long. With 6 bases clipped from V and 2 bases from J, the junction kept 6 bases outside the gene matches. Here the CDR3 reads CASSTGTSITDTQYF. The CDR3 DNA is TGTGCCAGCAGCACCGGGACTAGCATCACAGATACGCAGTATTTT.

The genes are TRBV20-1 and TRBJ1-4; TRBD1 might be the D (6 bases). Trimming removed 4 bases at V and 0 bases at J, with 12 bases between. Germline V gene lookup returns CDR1 DFQATT and CDR2 SNEGSKA (reference sequence). The length of the CDR3 is 15 residues. CDR3 sequence: CSAKAGVPTNEKLFF. In DNA, the CDR3 is TGCAGTGCTAAGGCAGGGGTCCCAACTAATGAAAAACTGTTTTTT.

This clonotype has ten or more counts. The rearrangement links TRBV29-1 to TRBJ2-4, with 8 bases aligning to TRBD1. There are 15 residues in the CDR3. Germline V lookup: CDR1 SQVTM, CDR2 ANQGSEA. V shed 4 bases and J 1 base; nucleotides not matched to a gene: 6. DNA for the CDR3: TGCAGCGTTGGTTTTAGACAGGGGGCCAAAAACATTCAGTACTTC. It translates to CSVGFRQGAKNIQYF.

This clonotype was picked up many times. V usage is TRBV12-3 or TRBV12-4 and J usage is TRBJ1-5, with 10 bases fitting TRBD1. The CDR3 length is 14 residues. Germline trimming cut 3 bases from V and 6 bases from J; bases unmatched to any gene: 2. The CDR3 loop is CASSFGQGVQPQHF. CDR3 nucleotides: TGTGCCAGCAGTTTCGGACAGGGGGTTCAGCCCCAGCATTTT.

This clonotype was seen a few times. The V and J genes are TRBV4-1 and TRBJ2-3, with D maybe TRBD1 (6 bases). Germline V CDR1 and CDR2: MGHRA, YSYEKL. The ends were cut back, 0 bases at V and 13 bases at J, with 14 bases in the middle. The CDR3 is made up of 13 amino acids. CDR3 region: CASSQDGAGQKYF. As DNA, the CDR3 is TGCGCCAGCAGCCAAGATGGGGCAGGACAGAAGTATTTT.

This clonotype was recorded at least ten times. The chain joins TRBV20-1 to TRBJ2-7; TRBD2 matches 13 bases. Per the germline V gene, CDR1 is DFQATT and CDR2 is SNEGSKA (reference sequence). The CDR3 loop spans 13 amino acids. After removal of 3 bases from V and 12 bases from J, the junction contained 8 bases not matched to a gene. CDR3 bases: TGCAGTGCTAGGGGGACTAGCGGGGTGGAGTCGTACTTC. It codes for CSARGTSGVESYF.

This clonotype was detected many times. The chain joins TRBV29-1 to TRBJ2-5; 7 bases fit TRBD1. Germline V gene sequence: CDR1 SQVTM, CDR2 ANQGSEA. The junction had 10 bases not matched to a gene; V was cut back by 7 bases and J by 2 bases. This CDR3 has 14 amino acids. This CDR3 is CSARPGTEQETQYF. The CDR3 region has the DNA TGCAGCGCCCGACCTGGGACAGAGCAAGAGACCCAGTACTTC.

This clonotype has ten or more counts. V and J are TRBV5-1 and TRBJ2-7; a weak D match, TRBD1 (6 bases). Germline V gene sequence: CDR1 SGHRS, CDR2 YFSETQ. V shed 3 bases and J shed 2 bases, with 12 bases lying between them. The CDR3 totals 14 residues. The CDR3: CASSSGVLPYEQYF. CDR3 DNA: TGCGCCAGCAGCTCAGGGGTCCTACCCTACGAGCAGTACTTC.

This clonotype was observed a few times. This chain uses TRBV4-3 with TRBJ1-4; tentatively, D is TRBD1 (6 bases). Trimming took 2 bases from V and 5 from J, leaving 15 bases between them. CDR3 length: 16 amino acids. Per germline, CDR1 LGHNA and CDR2 YSLEER. The CDR3 nucleotides are TGCGCCAGCAGCCAACGTGTGTGGCAGGGGAATGAAAAACTGTTTTTT. Translation: CASSQRVWQGNEKLFF.

The V gene is TRBV7-2, the J gene TRBJ2-5; D might be TRBD1 (5 bases). This CDR3 has 14 residues. V was cut by 3 bases and J by 1 base, with 9 bases left in between. Germline V lookup: CDR1 SGHTA, CDR2 FQGNSA. CDR3 in DNA: TGTGCCAGCAGCTTGACAGTTTCCCAAGAGACCCAGTACTTC. Translation: CASSLTVSQETQYF.

The chain employs TRBV27 and TRBJ2-7, with D maybe TRBD1 (6 bases). The germline V and J ends were trimmed by 6 bases and 0 bases, with 12 bases remaining between them. There are 14 residues in the CDR3. Germline loops: CDR1 MNHEY, CDR2 SMNVEV (reference sequence). The CDR3 region has the DNA TGTGCCAGCAGGTTGACAGGCCGCTCCTACGAGCAGTACTTC. This gives the protein CASRLTGRSYEQYF.

The table lists this clonotype with many counts. The junction departs from the called germline gene at one end, perhaps through a read error. The gene calls are TRBV5-1 and TRBJ2-1, with TRBD1 matching over 7 bases. The CDR3 extends over 11 amino acids. Per germline, CDR1 SGHRS and CDR2 YFSETQ. The CDR3 DNA is TGCGCCAGCACCCAAGGACAGGAGATGATCTTC. This translates into CASTQGQEMIF.

The V gene is TRBV20-1, the J gene TRBJ2-3; D gene ambiguous. The V and J ends lost 1 base and 2 bases respectively, with 10 bases between them. Germline CDR1 is DFQATT and CDR2 is SNEGSKA (reference sequence). This CDR3 comprises 14 residues. The CDR3 nucleotides are TGCAGTGCTAGAGGTCCCCCAAACACAGATACGCAGTATTTT. It translates to CSARGPPNTDTQYF.

This clonotype is termed medium-sized. The chain joins TRBV6-2 or TRBV6-3 to TRBJ2-7; tentative D call: TRBD2 (5 bases). Germline values: CDR1 MNHEY, CDR2 SVGEGT. V lost 4 bases, J lost 0 bases, and 13 bases lay in between. CDR3 length: 15 residues. CDR3 in amino acids: CASSSGRGTSYEQYF. CDR3 in DNA: TGTGCCAGCAGTTCCGGACGGGGAACCTCCTACGAGCAGTACTTC.

This clonotype came up a few times. The chain joins TRBV6-1 to TRBJ1-5; D gene uncertain. Germline V CDR1 and CDR2: MNHNS, SASEGT. With 1 base removed from V and 0 bases from J, the gap between germline ends came to 10 bases. The CDR3 sequence is 16 residues long. DNA of the CDR3: TGTGCCAGCAGTGAAGGGGCAGGTAATAGCAATCAGCCCCAGCATTTT. It specifies CASSEGAGNSNQPQHF.

This clonotype was detected many times. The V and J genes are TRBV4-1 and TRBJ1-4; possibly TRBD1 for D (6 bases). The V end lost 2 bases, the J end lost 5 bases, and 9 bases lay between the germline ends. From germline, CDR1 is MGHRA and CDR2 YSYEKL. This CDR3 region has 14 residues. The CDR3 nucleotides are TGCGCCAGCAGCCAAACAGGGCTAAATGAAAAACTGTTTTTT. Encoded protein: CASSQTGLNEKLFF.

The rearrangement uses TRBV4-1 and TRBJ2-3, with D possibly being TRBD2 (6 bases). The CDR3 has 19 amino acids. V was pared by 2 bases and J by 4 bases, with 25 bases between. The germline gives CDR1 MGHRA, CDR2 YSYEKL. CDR3 residues: CASSQPIQRGGKVSDTQYF. The CDR3 DNA sequence: TGCGCCAGCAGCCAACCCATACAACGAGGCGGGAAGGTATCAGATACGCAGTATTTT.

V and J are TRBV5-1 and TRBJ1-1; D might be TRBD1 (6 bases). V lost 1 base and J lost 8, with 21 bases in between. CDR3 length: 16 amino acids. Germline-derived CDR1 and CDR2 are SGHRS and YFSETQ. As DNA, the CDR3 is TGCGCCAGCAGCTTGCTACAGGGTAATCTTGTCGCAGAAGCTTTCTTT. It yields the protein CASSLLQGNLVAEAFF. The full variable domain, its missing parts supplied by reference TRBV5-1 and TRBJ1-1, is KAGVTQTPRYLIKTRGQQVTLSCSPISGHRSVSWYQQTPGQGLQFLFEYFSETQRNKGNFPGRFSGRQFSNSRSEMNVSTLELGDSALYLCASSLLQGNLVAEAFFGQGTRLTVV.

This clonotype was counted only a few times. The gene calls are TRBV29-1 and TRBJ1-1; 8 nucleotides line up with TRBD1. The CDR3 has 13 residues. V shed 1 base and J 8 bases; nucleotides not matched to a gene: 6. From germline, CDR1 is SQVTM and CDR2 ANQGSEA. The CDR3 sequence is CSVEVGTGLEAFF. The CDR3 nucleotides are TGCAGCGTTGAAGTGGGGACAGGCCTCGAAGCTTTCTTT.